Shown below are 14 T cell receptor beta chains from a single sample sequenced in a study of cytomegalovirus exposure and HLA in healthy donors. A multiplex PCR was run with 60 Vbeta primers and 13 Jbeta primers. TCRdb's table, derived via immunoSEQ multiplex PCR, lists solely in-frame clones and lacks some. The sample contains approximately 110,000 clones, about three quarters of which appear only once. The source material was PBMCs. The receptors were sampled from a man between 50 and 59 years old in good health and CMV-seronegative.

This clone appeared a few times. This chain joins TRBV5-1 and TRBJ2-3, with no clear D. There are 15 residues in the CDR3. Trimming pared 0 bases from V and 6 bases from J, leaving 14 bases between. Germline V gene lookup returns CDR1 SGHRS and CDR2 YFSETQ. The CDR3 loop reads CASSLAPEAVDTQYF. The CDR3 DNA reads TGCGCCAGCAGCTTGGCCCCAGAGGCGGTGGATACGCAGTATTTT. Supplemented by reference TRBV5-1 and TRBJ2-3, the full variable domain reads KAGVTQTPRYLIKTRGQQVTLSCSPISGHRSVSWYQQTPGQGLQFLFEYFSETQRNKGNFPGRFSGRQFSNSRSEMNVSTLELGDSALYLCASSLAPEAVDTQYFGPGTRLTVL.

This clone has only a few counts. V usage is TRBV19 and J usage is TRBJ2-5; D is uncertain. V lost 4 bases, J lost 1 base, and 4 bases lay in between. Germline CDR1 LNHDA, CDR2 SQIVND (reference sequence). The CDR3 is 12 amino acids. The CDR3 DNA reads as TGTGCCAGTAGTAGGGCCCAAGAGACCCAGTACTTC. Translated, it gives CASSRAQETQYF.

This clone was seen only once. V usage is TRBV9 and J usage is TRBJ2-1; TRBD2 is a possible D gene (6 bases). CDR1 is SGDLS and CDR2 is YYNGEE in the germline V gene. Trimming left V 4 bases short and J 7 bases short, with 15 bases between. CDR3 length: 14 residues. As DNA, the CDR3 is TGTGCCAGCAGCCCCGAGGTAGGGAGGAATGAGCAGTTCTTC. Protein product: CASSPEVGRNEQFF.

The chain links TRBV5-4 to TRBJ2-2; 12 bases match TRBD1. J gave up 7 bases and V 5 bases, and 6 bases lay outside the gene matches. The CDR3 totals 15 residues. Germline assignment: CDR1 SGHNT and CDR2 YYREEE (reference sequence). The CDR3 reads CASRAGTGGIGELFF. The CDR3 region has the DNA TGTGCCAGCAGAGCCGGGACAGGGGGCATCGGGGAGCTGTTTTTT. The full variable domain, its missing parts supplied by reference TRBV5-4 and TRBJ2-2, is ETGVTQSPTHLIKTRGQQVTLRCSSQSGHNTVSWYQQALGQGPQFIFQYYREEENGRGNFPPRFSGLQFPNYSSELNVNALELDDSALYLCASRAGTGGIGELFFGEGSRLTVL.

This chain uses TRBV6-1 with TRBJ2-7; perhaps TRBD2 as D (6 bases). Trimming stripped 2 bases from V and 4 bases from J, with 6 bases between. The CDR3 is made up of 12 amino acids. Germline loops: CDR1 MNHNS, CDR2 SASEGT. For the CDR3, the DNA is TGTGCCAGCAGTGAAAGCGGGTACGAGCAGTACGTC. It specifies CASSESGYEQYV.

This rearrangement joins TRBV21-1 to TRBJ1-5. TRBV21-1 is a pseudogene locus. The CDR3 is 16 residues long. The CDR3 nucleotides are TGTGCCAGCAGCAATGCTGCGGGCCTACACAATCAGCCCCAGCATTTT. This gives the protein CASSNAAGLHNQPQHF.

The V and J genes are TRBV10-2 and TRBJ2-5; 10 positions agree with TRBD1. The V and J ends lost 8 bases and 4 bases, in that order; junction bases with no gene match: 4. The CDR3 consists of 13 residues. The germline gives CDR1 WSHSY, CDR2 SAAADI. The CDR3 DNA is TGCGCCAGCTCGACAGGGGGCGTAGAGACCCAGTACTTC. It translates to CASSTGGVETQYF.

The chain employs TRBV19 and TRBJ1-4; no clear D. V lost 5 bases and J lost 7, with 14 bases in between. This CDR3 spans 14 amino acids. The V gene's germline CDR1 is LNHDA and CDR2 SQIVND (reference sequence). The CDR3 region has the DNA TGTGCCAGTAGTCTTGAAATCAGTGGTGAAAAACTGTTTTTT. Translated: CASSLEISGEKLFF.

This clone has just a few counts. The rearrangement links TRBV4-1 to TRBJ1-2; 7 bases map to TRBD1. Germline V gene data show CDR1 as MGHRA and CDR2 as YSYEKL. The CDR3 is 15 residues long. Trimming took 4 bases from V and 7 from J; bases not matched to a gene: 12. CDR3 DNA sequence: TGCGCCAGCAGCCTATCGAAGACAGGGAATGCTGGCTACACCTTC. Its protein product is CASSLSKTGNAGYTF.

V is TRBV14 and J is TRBJ1-4; no reliable D call. V shed 4 bases and J shed 5 bases, with 14 bases lying between them. The CDR3 has 15 amino acids. The germline V gene encodes CDR1 SGHDN and CDR2 FVKESK. The CDR3 DNA sequence: TGTGCCAGCAGCCCAGGTTGGGCCGCCAATGAAAAACTGTTTTTT. Amino acids: CASSPGWAANEKLFF.

The sample holds a few counts of this clone. This sequence joins TRBV11-1 and TRBJ2-5, with TRBD2 as a possible D gene (6 bases). Trimming took off 1 base at V and 2 bases at J, with 17 bases between the two ends. The CDR3 is made up of 17 amino acids. Per the germline V gene, CDR1 is SGHAT and CDR2 is FQDESV (reference sequence). The CDR3 sequence: CASSLGGGSGTQETQYF. The DNA for the CDR3 is TGTGCCAGCAGCTTAGGGGGTGGTAGCGGAACTCAAGAGACCCAGTACTTC.

The chain combines TRBV5-4 with TRBJ1-1; possibly TRBD1 for D (5 bases). This CDR3 contains 15 residues. V was shortened by 4 bases and J by 3 bases, with 16 bases between the two germline ends. Germline V CDR1 and CDR2: SGHNT, YYREEE (reference sequence). The CDR3 nucleotides are TGTGCCAGCAGCCGCCAGCAGGGTGGGTACACTGAAGCTTTCTTT. Its translation: CASSRQQGGYTEAFF. Drawing the rest from reference TRBV5-4 and TRBJ1-1, the complete variable domain is ETGVTQSPTHLIKTRGQQVTLRCSSQSGHNTVSWYQQALGQGPQFIFQYYREEENGRGNFPPRFSGLQFPNYSSELNVNALELDDSALYLCASSRQQGGYTEAFFGQGTRLTVV.

This clone was seen a single time. The V and J genes are TRBV7-9 and TRBJ1-4; maybe TRBD1 (6 bases). Trimming removed 1 base from V and 3 bases from J, with 9 bases in between. CDR1 is SEHNR and CDR2 is FQNEAQ in the germline V gene (reference sequence). This CDR3 is 15 amino acids long. The CDR3 DNA reads TGTGCCAGCAGCTTAGGGGGGCAGTCTAATGAAAAACTGTTTTTT. Its protein is CASSLGGQSNEKLFF.

The chain uses TRBV5-5 and TRBJ1-2, with D uncertain. The V end was cut by 0 bases, the J end by 4 bases, with 7 bases between. The CDR3 length is 13 residues. From germline, CDR1 is SGHKS and CDR2 YYEKEE (reference sequence). Written as DNA, the CDR3 is TGTGCCAGCAGCTTGGAGCTCGCCTATGGCTACACCTTC. It is translated as CASSLELAYGYTF.